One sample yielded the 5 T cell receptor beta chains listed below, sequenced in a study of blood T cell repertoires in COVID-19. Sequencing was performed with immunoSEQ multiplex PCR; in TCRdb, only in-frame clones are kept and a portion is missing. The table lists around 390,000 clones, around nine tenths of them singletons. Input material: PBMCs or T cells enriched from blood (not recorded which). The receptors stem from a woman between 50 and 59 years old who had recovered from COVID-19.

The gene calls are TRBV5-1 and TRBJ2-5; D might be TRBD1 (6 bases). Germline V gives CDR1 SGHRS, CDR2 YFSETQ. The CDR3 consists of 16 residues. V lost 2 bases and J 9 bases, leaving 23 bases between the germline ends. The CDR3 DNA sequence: TGCGCCAGCAGCTTCCTAGGACAGCCTTCTTCGCGGGCCCAGTACTTC. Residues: CASSFLGQPSSRAQYF.

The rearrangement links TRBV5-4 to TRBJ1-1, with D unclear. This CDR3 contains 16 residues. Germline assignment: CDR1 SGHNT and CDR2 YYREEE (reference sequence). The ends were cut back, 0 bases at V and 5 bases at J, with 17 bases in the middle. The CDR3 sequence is CASSLAMDPGGTEAFF. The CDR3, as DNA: TGTGCCAGCAGCTTGGCTATGGACCCGGGAGGTACTGAAGCTTTCTTT.

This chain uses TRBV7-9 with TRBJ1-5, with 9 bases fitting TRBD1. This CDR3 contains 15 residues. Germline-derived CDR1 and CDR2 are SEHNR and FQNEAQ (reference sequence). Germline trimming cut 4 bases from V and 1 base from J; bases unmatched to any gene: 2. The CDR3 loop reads CASSSGTGSNQPQHF. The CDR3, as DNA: TGTGCCAGCAGCTCCGGGACAGGGAGCAATCAGCCCCAGCATTTT.

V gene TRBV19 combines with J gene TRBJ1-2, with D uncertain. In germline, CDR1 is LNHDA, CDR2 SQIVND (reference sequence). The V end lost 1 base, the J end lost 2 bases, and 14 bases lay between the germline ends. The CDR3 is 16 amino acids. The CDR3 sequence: CASSIGDGSRNYGYTF. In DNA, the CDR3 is TGTGCCAGTAGTATAGGTGACGGCTCGAGGAACTATGGCTACACCTTC.

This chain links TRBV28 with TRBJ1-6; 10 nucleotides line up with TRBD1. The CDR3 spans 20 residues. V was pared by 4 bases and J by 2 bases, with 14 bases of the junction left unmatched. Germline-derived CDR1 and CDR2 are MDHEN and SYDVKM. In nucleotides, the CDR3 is TGTGCCAGCAGTTCAACGAGGGGACAGGGGAATATTCCCTATAATTCACCCCTCCACTTT. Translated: CASSSTRGQGNIPYNSPLHF.